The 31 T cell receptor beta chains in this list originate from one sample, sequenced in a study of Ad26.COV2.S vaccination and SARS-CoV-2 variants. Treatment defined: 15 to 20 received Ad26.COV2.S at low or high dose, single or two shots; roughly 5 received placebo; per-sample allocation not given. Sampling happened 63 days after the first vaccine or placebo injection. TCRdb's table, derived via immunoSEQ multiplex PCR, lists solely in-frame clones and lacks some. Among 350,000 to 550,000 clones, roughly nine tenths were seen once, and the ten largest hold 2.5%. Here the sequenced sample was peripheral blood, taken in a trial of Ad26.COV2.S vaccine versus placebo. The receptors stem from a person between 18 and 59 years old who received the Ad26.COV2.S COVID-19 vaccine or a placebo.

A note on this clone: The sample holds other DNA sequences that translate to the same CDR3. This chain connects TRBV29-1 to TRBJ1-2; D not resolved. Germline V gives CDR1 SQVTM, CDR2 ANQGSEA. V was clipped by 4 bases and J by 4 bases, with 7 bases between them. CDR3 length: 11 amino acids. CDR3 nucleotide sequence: TGCAGCGTTGCTTCAGGCTATGGCTACACCTTC. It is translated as CSVASGYGYTF.

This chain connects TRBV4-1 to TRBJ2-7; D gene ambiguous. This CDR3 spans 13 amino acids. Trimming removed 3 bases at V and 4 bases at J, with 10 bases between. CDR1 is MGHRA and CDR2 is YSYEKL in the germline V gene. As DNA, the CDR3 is TGCGCCAGCAGCCAGAGACTTTATTACGAGCAGTACGTC. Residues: CASSQRLYYEQYV.

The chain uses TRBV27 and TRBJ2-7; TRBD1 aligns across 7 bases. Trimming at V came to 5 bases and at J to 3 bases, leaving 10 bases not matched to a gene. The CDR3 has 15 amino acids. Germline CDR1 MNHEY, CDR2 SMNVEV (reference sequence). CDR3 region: CASSQRGQLVYEQYF. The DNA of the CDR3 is TGTGCCAGCAGTCAACGGGGACAGCTAGTCTACGAGCAGTACTTC.

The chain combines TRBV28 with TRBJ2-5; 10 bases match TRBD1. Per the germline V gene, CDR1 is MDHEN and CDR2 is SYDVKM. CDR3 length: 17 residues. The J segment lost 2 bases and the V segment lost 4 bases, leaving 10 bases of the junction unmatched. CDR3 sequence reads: CASSSSRDRGYQETQYF. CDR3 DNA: TGTGCCAGCAGTTCATCCCGGGACAGGGGATATCAAGAGACCCAGTACTTC.

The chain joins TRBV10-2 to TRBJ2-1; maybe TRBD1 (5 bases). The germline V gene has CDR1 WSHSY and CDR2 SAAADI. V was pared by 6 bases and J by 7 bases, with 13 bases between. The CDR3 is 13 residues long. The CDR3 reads CASREIDSNEQFF. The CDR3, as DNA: TGCGCCAGCAGGGAGATCGACAGTAATGAGCAGTTCTTC.

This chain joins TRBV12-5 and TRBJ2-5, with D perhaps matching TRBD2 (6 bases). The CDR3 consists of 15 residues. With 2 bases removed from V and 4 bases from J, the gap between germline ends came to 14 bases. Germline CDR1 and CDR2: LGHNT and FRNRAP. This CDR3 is CASGLIIRDSETQYF. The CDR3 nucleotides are TGTGCTAGTGGTTTGATAATCAGGGACTCAGAGACCCAGTACTTC.

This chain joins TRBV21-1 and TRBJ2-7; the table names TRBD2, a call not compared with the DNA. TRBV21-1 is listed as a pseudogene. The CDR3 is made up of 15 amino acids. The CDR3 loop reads CASSKTQREAYEQYV. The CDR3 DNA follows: TGTGCCAGCAGCAAAACGCAGCGGGAGGCTTACGAGCAGTACGTC.

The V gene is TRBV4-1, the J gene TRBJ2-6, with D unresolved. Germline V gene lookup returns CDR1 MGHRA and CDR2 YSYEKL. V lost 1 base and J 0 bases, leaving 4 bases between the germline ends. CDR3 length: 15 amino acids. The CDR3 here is CASSQGNSGANVLTF. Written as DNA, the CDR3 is TGCGCCAGCAGCCAAGGGAACTCTGGGGCCAACGTCCTGACTTTC.

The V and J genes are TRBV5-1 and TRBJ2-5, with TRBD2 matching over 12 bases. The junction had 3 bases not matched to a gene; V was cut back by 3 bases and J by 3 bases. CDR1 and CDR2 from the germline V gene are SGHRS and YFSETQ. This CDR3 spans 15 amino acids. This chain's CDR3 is CASSYSSGGEETQYF. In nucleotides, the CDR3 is TGCGCCAGCAGCTACTCTAGCGGGGGGGAAGAGACCCAGTACTTC.

CDR3 nucleotides: TGTGCCAGTAGTACCACTAGCGGGGGGGCAAGTGAGCAGTTCTTC. This sequence encodes CASSTTSGGASEQFF. This chain connects TRBV19 to TRBJ2-1, with TRBD2 identical over 13 bases. The CDR3 covers 15 residues. The germline V gene has CDR1 LNHDA and CDR2 SQIVND (reference sequence). Losses at the gene ends were 4 bases for V and 9 bases for J; bases not matched to a gene: 6.

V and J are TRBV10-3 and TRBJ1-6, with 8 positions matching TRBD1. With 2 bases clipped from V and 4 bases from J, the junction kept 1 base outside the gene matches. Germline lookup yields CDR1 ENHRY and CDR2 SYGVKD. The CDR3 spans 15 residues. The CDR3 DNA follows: TGTGCCATCAGTGAGAGACAGGGGTATAATTCACCCCTCCACTTT. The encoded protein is CAISERQGYNSPLHF.

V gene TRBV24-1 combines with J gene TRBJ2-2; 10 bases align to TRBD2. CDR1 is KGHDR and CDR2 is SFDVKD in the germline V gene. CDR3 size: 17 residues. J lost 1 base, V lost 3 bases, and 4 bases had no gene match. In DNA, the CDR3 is TGTGCCACCAGTGATCCCGGACTAGCGGAGAACACCGGGGAGCTGTTTTTT. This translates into CATSDPGLAENTGELFF.

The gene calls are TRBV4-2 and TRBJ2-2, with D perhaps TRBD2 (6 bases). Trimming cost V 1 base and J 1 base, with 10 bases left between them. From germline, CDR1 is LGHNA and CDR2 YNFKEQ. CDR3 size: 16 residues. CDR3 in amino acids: CASSQVVAENTGELFF. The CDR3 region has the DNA TGTGCCAGCAGCCAAGTAGTAGCGGAGAACACCGGGGAGCTGTTTTTT.

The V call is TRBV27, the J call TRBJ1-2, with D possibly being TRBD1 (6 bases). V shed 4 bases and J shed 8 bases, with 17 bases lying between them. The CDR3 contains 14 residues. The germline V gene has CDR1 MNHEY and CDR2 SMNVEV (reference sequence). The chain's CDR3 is CASSSGTRMGGYTF. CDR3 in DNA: TGTGCCAGCAGTTCCGGGACACGGATGGGGGGCTACACCTTC.

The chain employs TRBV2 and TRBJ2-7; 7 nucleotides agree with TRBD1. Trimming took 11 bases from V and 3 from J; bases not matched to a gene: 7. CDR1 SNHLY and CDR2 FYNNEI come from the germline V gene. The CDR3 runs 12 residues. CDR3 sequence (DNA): TGTGCCCTCAGGGACAGAGACTACGAGCAGTACTTC. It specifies CALRDRDYEQYF.

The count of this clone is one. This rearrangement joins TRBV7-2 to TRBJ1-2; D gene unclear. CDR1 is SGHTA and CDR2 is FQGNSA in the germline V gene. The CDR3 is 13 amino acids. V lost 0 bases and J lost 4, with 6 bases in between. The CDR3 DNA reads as TGTGCCAGCAGCTTAGCCCGCAGCTATGGCTACACCTTC. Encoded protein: CASSLARSYGYTF. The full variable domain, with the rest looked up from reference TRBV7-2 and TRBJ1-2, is GAGVSQSPSNKVTEKGKDVELRCDPISGHTALYWYRQSLGQGLEFLIYFQGNSAPDKSGLPSDRFSAERTGGSVSTLTIQRTQQEDSAVYLCASSLARSYGYTFGSGTRLTVV.

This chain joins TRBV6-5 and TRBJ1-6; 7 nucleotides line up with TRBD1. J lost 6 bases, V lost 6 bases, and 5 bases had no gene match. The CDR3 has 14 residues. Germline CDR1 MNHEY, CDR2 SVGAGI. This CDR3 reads CASRGDRLNSPLHF. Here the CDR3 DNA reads TGTGCCAGCAGAGGGGACAGACTTAATTCACCCCTCCACTTT.

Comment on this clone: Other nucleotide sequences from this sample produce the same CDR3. The CDR3 DNA sequence: TGCGCCAGCAGCCCAGGGACAGCGTACCAAGAGACCCAGTACTTC. Residues: CASSPGTAYQETQYF. The chain employs TRBV5-1 and TRBJ2-5; 7 bases line up with TRBD1. Germline V CDR1 and CDR2: SGHRS, YFSETQ. V trimming: 4 bases; J trimming: 0 bases; junction bases outside the gene matches: 6. The CDR3 consists of 15 residues.

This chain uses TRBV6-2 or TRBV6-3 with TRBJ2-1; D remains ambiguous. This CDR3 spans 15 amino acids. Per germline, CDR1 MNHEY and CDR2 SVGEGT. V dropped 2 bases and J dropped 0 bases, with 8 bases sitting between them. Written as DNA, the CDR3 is TGTGCCAGCAGTTACGGCGGCGGCTCCTACAATGAGCAGTTCTTC. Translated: CASSYGGGSYNEQFF.

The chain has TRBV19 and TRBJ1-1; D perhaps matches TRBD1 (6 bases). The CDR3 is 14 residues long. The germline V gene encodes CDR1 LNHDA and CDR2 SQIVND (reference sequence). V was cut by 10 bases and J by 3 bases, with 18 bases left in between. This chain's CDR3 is CATLAPGHYTEAFF. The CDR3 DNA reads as TGTGCCACCCTAGCACCGGGACACTACACTGAAGCTTTCTTT.

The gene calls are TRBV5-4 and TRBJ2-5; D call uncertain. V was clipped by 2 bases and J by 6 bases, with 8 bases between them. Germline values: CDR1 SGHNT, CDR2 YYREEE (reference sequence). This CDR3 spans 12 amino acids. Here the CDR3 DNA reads TGTGCCAGCAGCTTAGACGCTCAGACCCAGTACTTC. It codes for CASSLDAQTQYF.

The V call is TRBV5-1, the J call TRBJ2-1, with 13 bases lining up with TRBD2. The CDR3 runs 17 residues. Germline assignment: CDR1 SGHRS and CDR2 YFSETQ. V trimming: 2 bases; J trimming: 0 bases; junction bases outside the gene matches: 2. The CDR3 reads CASSFGLAGASYNEQFF. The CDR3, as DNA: TGCGCCAGCAGCTTCGGACTAGCGGGGGCCTCCTACAATGAGCAGTTCTTC.

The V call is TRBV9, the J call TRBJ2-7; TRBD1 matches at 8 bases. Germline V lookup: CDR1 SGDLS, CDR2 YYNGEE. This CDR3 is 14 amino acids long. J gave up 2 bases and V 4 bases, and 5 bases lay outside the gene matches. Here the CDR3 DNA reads TGTGCCAGCAGCTATGGGGACAGGCCCTACGAGCAGTACTTC. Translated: CASSYGDRPYEQYF.

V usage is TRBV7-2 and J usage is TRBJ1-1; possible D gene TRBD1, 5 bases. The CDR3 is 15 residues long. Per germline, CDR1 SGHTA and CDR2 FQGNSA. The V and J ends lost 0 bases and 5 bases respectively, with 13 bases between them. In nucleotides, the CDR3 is TGTGCCAGCAGCTTAGCTCCTGGGGGGAGGACTGAAGCTTTCTTT. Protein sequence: CASSLAPGGRTEAFF.

The CDR3 loop is CASSPFSTENTEAFF. In nucleotides, the CDR3 is TGTGCCAGCAGCCCCTTTTCGACTGAGAACACTGAAGCTTTCTTT. The V and J genes are TRBV9 and TRBJ1-1; D gene uncertain. Germline loops: CDR1 SGDLS, CDR2 YYNGEE. V was pared by 4 bases and J by 1 base, with 14 bases between. This CDR3 contains 15 residues.

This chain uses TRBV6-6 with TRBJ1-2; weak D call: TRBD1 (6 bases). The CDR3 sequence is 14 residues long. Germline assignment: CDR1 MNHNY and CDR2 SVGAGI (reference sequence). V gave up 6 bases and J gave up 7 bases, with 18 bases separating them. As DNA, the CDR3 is TGTGCCAGCAGCCAAACCTCGGGGGGGCCTGGCTACACCTTC. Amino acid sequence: CASSQTSGGPGYTF.

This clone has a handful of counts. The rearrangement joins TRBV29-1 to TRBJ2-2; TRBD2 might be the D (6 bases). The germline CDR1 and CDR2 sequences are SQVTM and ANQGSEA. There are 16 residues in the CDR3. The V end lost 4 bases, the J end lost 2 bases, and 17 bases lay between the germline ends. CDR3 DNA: TGCAGCGTTGTCGGGGGTCTACATAGTAACACCGGGGAGCTGTTTTTT. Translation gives CSVVGGLHSNTGELFF.

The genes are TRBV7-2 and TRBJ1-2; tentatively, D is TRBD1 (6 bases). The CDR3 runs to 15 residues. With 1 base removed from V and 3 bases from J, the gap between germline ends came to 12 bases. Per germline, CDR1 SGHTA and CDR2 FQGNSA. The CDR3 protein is CASSLGGQGHYGYTF. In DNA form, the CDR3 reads TGTGCCAGCAGCTTAGGTGGGCAGGGGCACTATGGCTACACCTTC.

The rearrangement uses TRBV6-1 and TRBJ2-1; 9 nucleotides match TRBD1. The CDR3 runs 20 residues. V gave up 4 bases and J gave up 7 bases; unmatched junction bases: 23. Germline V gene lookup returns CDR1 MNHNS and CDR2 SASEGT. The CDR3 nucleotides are TGTGCCAGCAGTGTTATATGGTGGGTCAGGGGACAGGGTGTGGGGAATGAGCAGTTCTTC. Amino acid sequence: CASSVIWWVRGQGVGNEQFF.

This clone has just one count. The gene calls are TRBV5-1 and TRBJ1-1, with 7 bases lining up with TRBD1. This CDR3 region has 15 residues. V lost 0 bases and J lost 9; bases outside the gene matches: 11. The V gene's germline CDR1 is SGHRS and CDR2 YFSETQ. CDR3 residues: CASSLGDRSPGQAFF. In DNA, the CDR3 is TGCGCCAGCAGCTTGGGGGACAGAAGCCCGGGACAAGCTTTCTTT.

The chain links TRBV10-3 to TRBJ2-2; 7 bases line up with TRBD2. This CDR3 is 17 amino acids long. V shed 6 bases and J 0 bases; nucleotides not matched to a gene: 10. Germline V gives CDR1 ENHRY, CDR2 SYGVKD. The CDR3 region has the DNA TGTGCCATCAGGGGGGGAGGGTGGCTTCCGAACACCGGGGAGCTGTTTTTT. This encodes CAIRGGGWLPNTGELFF.